This note documents a single T cell receptor (beta chain) sequence. Its antigen is not known. This sample is part of a study of T cell clones after liver transplantation. The data were produced by immunoSEQ multiplex PCR, yet TCRdb's version contains in-frame clones alone and is incomplete. The profile shows fewer than 85,000 clones, around 80% of them singletons. Study outcomes and limitations: Circulating graft-donor-reactive CD4 TCRbeta sequences fell significantly post-transplant in 5 of 8 subjects.

This CDR3 has 13 residues. CDR1 and CDR2 (germline): GTSNPN, SVGIG (reference sequence). Trimming pared 3 bases from V and 4 bases from J, leaving 11 bases between. V and J are TRBV30 and TRBJ2-3; D might be TRBD1 (5 bases). This TCR was sampled from a human patient who received a liver transplant. These T cells may partly come from the graft donor. This specimen was CD4+ T cells from blood, taken 12 months after liver transplant. The CDR3 coding sequence is TGTGCCTGGAGCCTCGGACATTCAGATACGCAGTATTTT. Translation: CAWSLGHSDTQYF.